The 20 T cell receptor beta chains listed next were all sequenced from one sample in a study of cytomegalovirus exposure and HLA in healthy donors. This table comes from immunoSEQ multiplex PCR, and its TCRdb copy is limited to in-frame clones, with some not included. The repertoire consists of approximately 160,000 clones, with 75% to 95% occurring once and the leading ten covering 3% to 3.5%. Specimen: PBMCs. Receptors were obtained from a woman aged 18-29 years in good health and CMV-seropositive.

V and J are TRBV6-6 and TRBJ2-3; D may be TRBD1 (5 bases). Per germline, CDR1 MNHNY and CDR2 SVGAGI (reference sequence). Trimming took off 6 bases at V and 0 bases at J, with 16 bases between the two ends. The CDR3 has 16 residues. As DNA, the CDR3 is TGTGCCAGCAGGTCCATCAGGGTCCTTAGCACAGATACGCAGTATTTT. Protein: CASRSIRVLSTDTQYF.

V usage is TRBV7-2 and J usage is TRBJ2-1, with TRBD2 identical over 12 bases. The CDR3 spans 13 residues. Losses at the gene ends were 8 bases for V and 6 bases for J; bases not matched to a gene: 2. Per germline, CDR1 SGHTA and CDR2 FQGNSA. Written as DNA, the CDR3 is TGTGCCAGCGGACTAGCGGGGTTCAATGAGCAGTTCTTC. Protein: CASGLAGFNEQFF.

This rearrangement joins TRBV2 to TRBJ2-5, with D uncertain. Trimming removed 4 bases from V and 1 base from J, with 7 bases in between. This CDR3 comprises 13 residues. Germline V gene sequence: CDR1 SNHLY, CDR2 FYNNEI. CDR3 protein: CASSAQRQETQYF. CDR3 coding DNA: TGTGCCAGCAGTGCCCAGCGCCAAGAGACCCAGTACTTC. The full variable domain, completed using reference TRBV2 and TRBJ2-5, is EPEVTQTPSHQVTQMGQEVILRCVPISNHLYFYWYRQILGQKVEFLVSFYNNEISEKSEIFDDQFSVERPDGSNFTLKIRSTKLEDSAMYFCASSAQRQETQYFGPGTRLLVL.

The V gene is TRBV7-2, the J gene TRBJ2-7; 7 bases are shared with TRBD2. The trim removed 5 bases at V and 8 bases at J, leaving 15 bases unmatched. The V gene's germline CDR1 is SGHTA and CDR2 FQGNSA. The CDR3 consists of 15 residues. CDR3 in DNA: TGTGCCAGCAGCGCCTTTTTCCAGCGGGATCTCAAGCAGTACTTC. Amino acid sequence: CASSAFFQRDLKQYF.

The V call is TRBV27, the J call TRBJ2-7, with D tentatively TRBD1 (5 bases). V was pared by 4 bases and J by 2 bases, with 12 bases between. The germline V gene encodes CDR1 MNHEY and CDR2 SMNVEV (reference sequence). CDR3 length equals 14 residues. The chain's CDR3 is CASSYVDTPYEQYF. DNA of the CDR3: TGTGCCAGCAGTTACGTGGACACCCCCTACGAGCAGTACTTC.

The chain uses TRBV19 and TRBJ1-2; D might be TRBD1 (6 bases). This CDR3 comprises 16 residues. Germline V CDR1 and CDR2: LNHDA, SQIVND (reference sequence). The V end lost 7 bases, the J end lost 1 base, and 19 bases lay between the germline ends. The CDR3 loop reads CASTTSTGFINYGYTF. The CDR3 DNA is TGTGCCAGTACCACCTCCACAGGGTTCATTAACTATGGCTACACCTTC.

V usage is TRBV11-3 and J usage is TRBJ2-3, with D maybe TRBD1 (6 bases). Deletions cut 4 bases from V and 5 bases from J, with 7 bases between. Germline loops: CDR1 SGHNT, CDR2 YENEEA. CDR3 length: 12 amino acids. CDR3 DNA: TGTGCCAGCAGCTCAGGGGAAGATACGCAGTATTTT. It specifies CASSSGEDTQYF. Full variable domain (rest looked up from reference TRBV11-3 and TRBJ2-3): EAGVVQSPRYKIIEKKQPVAFWCNPISGHNTLYWYLQNLGQGPELLIRYENEEAVDDSQLPKDRFSAERLKGVDSTLKIQPAELGDSAVYLCASSSGEDTQYFGPGTRLTVL.

The chain uses TRBV5-1 and TRBJ2-7; 8 positions agree with TRBD2. Trimming removed 5 bases from V and 5 bases from J; junction bases left unmatched: 9. Germline V gene sequence: CDR1 SGHRS, CDR2 YFSETQ. This CDR3 spans 14 amino acids. The CDR3 region has the DNA TGCGCCAGCAGGTCGGGGGGGTCCGAGAACGAGCAGTACTTC. Protein sequence: CASRSGGSENEQYF.

The rearrangement joins TRBV5-4 to TRBJ2-7; TRBD1 aligns across 10 bases. J lost 4 bases, V lost 4 bases, and 8 bases had no gene match. Germline V lookup: CDR1 SGHNT, CDR2 YYREEE (reference sequence). This CDR3 is 15 amino acids long. CDR3 residues: CASSRTGGSSYEQYF. The CDR3 DNA sequence: TGTGCCAGCAGCCGGACAGGGGGATCATCTTACGAGCAGTACTTC.

The chain employs TRBV4-1 and TRBJ2-3; 14 bases line up with TRBD2. Germline loops: CDR1 MGHRA, CDR2 YSYEKL. V lost 1 base, J lost 11 bases, and 5 bases stayed unmatched. This CDR3 is built from 15 residues. CDR3: CASSQAGTSGGRQYF. In DNA form, the CDR3 reads TGCGCCAGCAGCCAAGCCGGGACTAGCGGGGGCCGGCAGTATTTT.

This chain connects TRBV11-2 to TRBJ2-1, with TRBD2 identical over 10 bases. V shed 1 base and J 9 bases; nucleotides not matched to a gene: 9. Germline V gene sequence: CDR1 SGHAT, CDR2 FQNNGV. The CDR3 is 16 amino acids. As DNA, the CDR3 is TGTGCCAGCAGCTTAGCCCCTAGCGGGAGCTTGGCTGAGCAGTTCTTC. Translating it yields CASSLAPSGSLAEQFF.

This clone occurred a few times. This rearrangement joins TRBV7-2 to TRBJ2-2, with D unclear. The germline V gene encodes CDR1 SGHTA and CDR2 FQGNSA. The CDR3 contains 14 residues. V lost 1 base, J lost 1 base, and 4 bases lay in between. Here the CDR3 reads CASSLVGNTGELFF. CDR3 in DNA: TGTGCCAGCAGCTTAGTCGGGAACACCGGGGAGCTGTTTTTT. Full variable domain (rest looked up from reference TRBV7-2 and TRBJ2-2): GAGVSQSPSNKVTEKGKDVELRCDPISGHTALYWYRQSLGQGLEFLIYFQGNSAPDKSGLPSDRFSAERTGGSVSTLTIQRTQQEDSAVYLCASSLVGNTGELFFGEGSRLTVL.

The chain employs TRBV6-5 and TRBJ2-7; D is perhaps TRBD2 (5 bases). This CDR3 is 16 amino acids long. Trimming pared 0 bases from V and 1 base from J, leaving 13 bases between. Germline lookup yields CDR1 MNHEY and CDR2 SVGAGI. CDR3 amino acids: CASSYSGDTSSYEQYF. The CDR3 nucleotides read TGTGCCAGCAGTTACTCGGGAGACACTTCATCCTACGAGCAGTACTTC.

This sequence joins TRBV11-2 and TRBJ2-3, with a possible D match to TRBD2 (5 bases). The CDR3 runs to 16 residues. V lost 5 bases and J 0 bases, leaving 15 bases between the germline ends. Germline CDR1 and CDR2: SGHAT and FQNNGV. As DNA, the CDR3 is TGTGCCAGCAGCCCCGGACTTTCCTCTAGCACAGATACGCAGTATTTT. Translated, it gives CASSPGLSSSTDTQYF. Using reference TRBV11-2 and TRBJ2-3 for the parts outside the CDR3, the full variable domain is EAGVAQSPRYKIIEKRQSVAFWCNPISGHATLYWYQQILGQGPKLLIQFQNNGVVDDSQLPKDRFSAERLKGVDSTLKIQPAKLEDSAVYLCASSPGLSSSTDTQYFGPGTRLTVL.

V and J are TRBV19 and TRBJ2-1; TRBD2 agrees at 9 bases. The CDR3 sequence is 14 residues long. From germline, CDR1 is LNHDA and CDR2 SQIVND (reference sequence). The J segment lost 7 bases and the V segment lost 8 bases, leaving 9 bases of the junction unmatched. The CDR3 DNA follows: TGTGCCAGTGCTGTCGCGGGGGGGGTAAATGAGCAGTTCTTC. Protein sequence: CASAVAGGVNEQFF.

V and J are TRBV5-4 and TRBJ2-2; 7 bases agree with TRBD2. CDR3 length: 13 amino acids. Trimming cost V 4 bases and J 4 bases; bases outside gene matches: 1. The germline V gene encodes CDR1 SGHNT and CDR2 YYREEE (reference sequence). The CDR3 DNA sequence: TGTGCCAGCAGCCCTAGCGGCACCGGGGAGCTGTTTTTT. Protein product: CASSPSGTGELFF.

The chain is built from TRBV9 and TRBJ2-1, with 9 bases fitting TRBD2. Germline CDR1 is SGDLS and CDR2 is YYNGEE. The CDR3 loop spans 15 amino acids. V gave up 0 bases and J gave up 8 bases; unmatched junction bases: 6. The CDR3 region has the DNA TGTGCCAGCAGCGTAGAAGGTAGCGGGAGCGATGAGCAGTTCTTC. Translation gives CASSVEGSGSDEQFF.

This rearrangement joins TRBV7-8 to TRBJ1-4; TRBD1 matches at 7 bases. The CDR3 covers 15 residues. After removal of 1 base from V and 6 bases from J, the junction contained 5 bases not matched to a gene. The germline V gene has CDR1 SGHVS and CDR2 FQNEAQ. CDR3 loop: CASSLVTGLHEKLFF. CDR3 DNA sequence: TGTGCCAGCAGCTTAGTGACAGGGTTACATGAAAAACTGTTTTTT.

The V gene is TRBV11-2, the J gene TRBJ1-3; D remains unclear. The germline CDR1 and CDR2 sequences are SGHAT and FQNNGV. Deletions cut 3 bases from V and 0 bases from J, with 3 bases between. CDR3 length equals 13 residues. In DNA form, the CDR3 reads TGTGCCAGCAGCTTCAACTCTGGAAACACCATATATTTT. This codes for CASSFNSGNTIYF.

The CDR3 region is CASSSDGYTF. The CDR3 nucleotides are TGTGCCAGCAGTTCGGATGGCTACACCTTC. The chain joins TRBV27 to TRBJ1-2; no clear D. The CDR3 consists of 10 residues. Germline assignment: CDR1 MNHEY and CDR2 SMNVEV (reference sequence). With 4 bases removed from V and 6 bases from J, the gap between germline ends came to 3 bases.